The rows below give T cell receptor beta chains drawn from one sample of a study of molecular identifiers for immune sequencing clone quantification. TCRdb re-called the PCR reads with MiXCR, one entry per CDR3 protein. Here the sample spans roughly 90,000 distinct CDR3 sequences, 15% to 20% being singletons. Specimen: naive CD8+ T cells from blood, with Jurkat cell RNA spiked in. Receptors originate from a human donor in good health. Some libraries in this study had Jurkat cell RNA spiked in. The CDR3 runs from the conserved cysteine through the conserved F or W. Fields, in order: CDR3 DNA, CDR3 protein, clone size, V gene, J gene, D gene. D genes are given only for firm matches. A clone size is listed for some rows: how often the clone was seen (once, few, many), or a class if it is expanded.

CDR3nt: TGTGCCATACAACAGGGGGCGGCTTCCGGGGAGCTGTTTTTT
CDR3aa: CAIQQGAASGELFF
abundance: -
v_gene: TRBV24-1
j_gene: TRBJ2-2
d_gene: TRBD1

CDR3nt: TGTGCCAGCAAACCTAGGGGAGTGGTTATTTCCACCGGGGAGCTGTTTTTT
CDR3aa: CASKPRGVVISTGELFF
abundance: many
v_gene: TRBV12-3/TRBV12-4
j_gene: TRBJ2-2
d_gene: -

CDR3nt: TGTGCCAGCAGTCCAGCCTACGGGGCTTACTACGAGCAGTACTTC
CDR3aa: CASSPAYGAYYEQYF
abundance: many
v_gene: TRBV7-9
j_gene: TRBJ2-7
d_gene: -

CDR3nt: TGTGCCAGCAGCAGAACGGCGGAAGAGACCCAGTACTTC
CDR3aa: CASSRTAEETQYF
abundance: many
v_gene: TRBV7-9
j_gene: TRBJ2-5
d_gene: -

CDR3nt: TGTGCCAGCAGTGTCTCGACCTGTTCGGCTAACTATGGCTACACCTTC
CDR3aa: CASSVSTCSANYGYTF
abundance: many
v_gene: TRBV12-3/TRBV12-4
j_gene: TRBJ1-2
d_gene: -

CDR3nt: TGTGCCAGCAGCTTAGTGGGGTACGGGGAGCTGTTTTTT
CDR3aa: CASSLVGYGELFF
abundance: many
v_gene: TRBV7-6
j_gene: TRBJ2-2
d_gene: -

CDR3nt: TGTGCCAGCAGCCCGAGGGACGGGAGCTCCTACGAGCAGTACTTC
CDR3aa: CASSPRDGSSYEQYF
abundance: many
v_gene: TRBV7-6
j_gene: TRBJ2-7
d_gene: -

CDR3nt: TGTGCCAGCAGTCTGATCCCGGGTCACGAGCAGTACTTC
CDR3aa: CASSLIPGHEQYF
abundance: many
v_gene: TRBV28
j_gene: TRBJ2-7
d_gene: -

CDR3nt: TGTGCCAGCAGTTTATCGCGGGCAGCCTCTAATGAAAAACTGTTTTTT
CDR3aa: CASSLSRAASNEKLFF
abundance: many
v_gene: TRBV27
j_gene: TRBJ1-4
d_gene: -

CDR3nt: TGTGCCAGCAGGCGAGGATATTTGCGGTACGAGCAGTACTTC
CDR3aa: CASRRGYLRYEQYF
abundance: many
v_gene: TRBV12-3/TRBV12-4
j_gene: TRBJ2-7
d_gene: -

CDR3nt: TGTGCCAGCAGTTTATCGAACGGCTACGAGCAGTACTTC
CDR3aa: CASSLSNGYEQYF
abundance: -
v_gene: TRBV27
j_gene: TRBJ2-7
d_gene: -

CDR3nt: TGTGCCAGTAGTATTGGTAGCGGGAGGTTAAATGAGCAGTTCTTC
CDR3aa: CASSIGSGRLNEQFF
abundance: -
v_gene: TRBV19
j_gene: TRBJ2-1
d_gene: TRBD2

CDR3nt: TGCGCCAGCAGCTTGGTGGGGGCTGAATACGAGCAGTACTTC
CDR3aa: CASSLVGAEYEQYF
abundance: many
v_gene: TRBV5-1
j_gene: TRBJ2-7
d_gene: -

CDR3nt: TGCGCCAGCAGCTTTCGGACAGGGGACACTGAAGCTTTCTTT
CDR3aa: CASSFRTGDTEAFF
abundance: -
v_gene: TRBV4-1
j_gene: TRBJ1-1
d_gene: TRBD1

CDR3nt: TGCGCCAGCAAAAGGACAGATACCCCACTCAGCACAGATACGCAGTATTTT
CDR3aa: CASKRTDTPLSTDTQYF
abundance: many
v_gene: TRBV4-1
j_gene: TRBJ2-3
d_gene: -

CDR3nt: TGTGCCAGCAGACGACAGGGGGTCTACGAGCAGTACTTC
CDR3aa: CASRRQGVYEQYF
abundance: many
v_gene: TRBV6-5
j_gene: TRBJ2-7
d_gene: TRBD1

CDR3nt: TGTGCCAGCAGCTTCAGCCCTACGAACACCGGGGAGCTGTTTTTT
CDR3aa: CASSFSPTNTGELFF
abundance: many
v_gene: TRBV7-9
j_gene: TRBJ2-2
d_gene: -

CDR3nt: TGTGCCAGCAGCTTATTGTCCTTTCCAGATACGCAGTATTTT
CDR3aa: CASSLLSFPDTQYF
abundance: many
v_gene: TRBV7-3
j_gene: TRBJ2-3
d_gene: -

CDR3nt: TGTGCCAGCAGCTTTGGACAGACCCAGCCCCAGCATTTT
CDR3aa: CASSFGQTQPQHF
abundance: many
v_gene: TRBV5-6
j_gene: TRBJ1-5
d_gene: -

CDR3nt: TGTGCCAGCGGCTACATTACCGGGACGCGGGACACAGATACGCAGTATTTT
CDR3aa: CASGYITGTRDTDTQYF
abundance: many
v_gene: TRBV6-2/TRBV6-3
j_gene: TRBJ2-3
d_gene: -

CDR3nt: TGTGCCAGCAGCTTAGGTGCGACGTTGGGGACAGATACGCAGTATTTT
CDR3aa: CASSLGATLGTDTQYF
abundance: many
v_gene: TRBV7-2
j_gene: TRBJ2-3
d_gene: -

CDR3nt: TGCGCCATCTCCGGGACTAGCGGGAGTCCCGCCAAAAACATTCAGTACTTC
CDR3aa: CAISGTSGSPAKNIQYF
abundance: few
v_gene: TRBV10-1
j_gene: TRBJ2-4
d_gene: TRBD2

CDR3nt: TGTGCCAGCAGTTTTGAGGTGGGAGGGGAAGATACGCAGTATTTT
CDR3aa: CASSFEVGGEDTQYF
abundance: many
v_gene: TRBV12-3/TRBV12-4
j_gene: TRBJ2-3
d_gene: TRBD2

CDR3nt: TGTGCCAGCAGCAAACTTGGCGGACTAGTCGGGTCTGAGCGGTTCTTC
CDR3aa: CASSKLGGLVGSERFF
abundance: -
v_gene: TRBV11-2
j_gene: TRBJ2-1
d_gene: TRBD2

CDR3nt: TGCAGCGTTGAAGACTTGGACAGTTCCACAGATACGCAGTATTTT
CDR3aa: CSVEDLDSSTDTQYF
abundance: many
v_gene: TRBV29-1
j_gene: TRBJ2-3
d_gene: -

CDR3nt: TGCGCCAGCAGCCAAGATCCTGGACTAAATTCACAAGAGACCCAGTACTTC
CDR3aa: CASSQDPGLNSQETQYF
abundance: many
v_gene: TRBV4-3
j_gene: TRBJ2-5
d_gene: -

CDR3nt: TGTGCGAGCAAGCGCCCACTTAGCCCAGATACGCAGTATTTT
CDR3aa: CASKRPLSPDTQYF
abundance: -
v_gene: TRBV28
j_gene: TRBJ2-3
d_gene: -

CDR3nt: TGTGCCAGCAGGGGGAGGGACAGCAGCTCCTACGAGCAGTACTTC
CDR3aa: CASRGRDSSSYEQYF
abundance: many
v_gene: TRBV25-1
j_gene: TRBJ2-7
d_gene: -

CDR3nt: TGTGCCAGCAGCCTTGGTGCACTATCGCTAGCCAAAAACATTCAGTACTTC
CDR3aa: CASSLGALSLAKNIQYF
abundance: many
v_gene: TRBV3-1
j_gene: TRBJ2-4
d_gene: -

CDR3nt: TGTGCCAGCAGCTTAGGGTGGGAAGGAGCTTTCTTT
CDR3aa: CASSLGWEGAFF
abundance: many
v_gene: TRBV7-9
j_gene: TRBJ1-1
d_gene: -

CDR3nt: TGTGCCAGCAGCTTAGCGGGTAGCGGGGGACCCGTGAAGACCCAGTACTTC
CDR3aa: CASSLAGSGGPVKTQYF
abundance: many
v_gene: TRBV7-9
j_gene: TRBJ2-5
d_gene: TRBD2

CDR3nt: TGTGCCAGCAGAGTCAGCGGCGAGCAGTACTTC
CDR3aa: CASRVSGEQYF
abundance: many
v_gene: TRBV6-5
j_gene: TRBJ2-7
d_gene: -

CDR3nt: TGTGCCAGCACCTACTCGCAGGGAACCTCCTACAATGAGCAGTTCTTC
CDR3aa: CASTYSQGTSYNEQFF
abundance: many
v_gene: TRBV28
j_gene: TRBJ2-1
d_gene: -

CDR3nt: TGTGCCAGCAGCCCCTTTGGTTTGGGACAGGGAAACAATGAGCAGTTCTTC
CDR3aa: CASSPFGLGQGNNEQFF
abundance: many
v_gene: TRBV11-2
j_gene: TRBJ2-1
d_gene: TRBD1

CDR3nt: TGTGCCAGTAGCCGCCCGACAGGGCTGGAAAACATTCAGTACTTC
CDR3aa: CASSRPTGLENIQYF
abundance: many
v_gene: TRBV19
j_gene: TRBJ2-4
d_gene: TRBD1

CDR3nt: TGTGCCAGCAGTTACTCGATTGGGGGGGGGCCGACAGATACGCAGTATTTT
CDR3aa: CASSYSIGGGPTDTQYF
abundance: many
v_gene: TRBV6-5
j_gene: TRBJ2-3
d_gene: -

CDR3nt: TGTGCCAGCGTTCCGGGGGGGGGGGCCCCCTACACAGATACGCAGTATTTT
CDR3aa: CASVPGGGAPYTDTQYF
abundance: many
v_gene: TRBV12-3/TRBV12-4
j_gene: TRBJ2-3
d_gene: TRBD2

CDR3nt: TGTGCCAGTAGTCCCGGGGCGTTTCCCTTCACAGATACGCAGTATTTT
CDR3aa: CASSPGAFPFTDTQYF
abundance: many
v_gene: TRBV19
j_gene: TRBJ2-3
d_gene: -

CDR3nt: TGTGCCAGCAGCCGAGGGGGGTGGCGGACTGAAGCTTTCTTT
CDR3aa: CASSRGGWRTEAFF
abundance: many
v_gene: TRBV7-9
j_gene: TRBJ1-1
d_gene: -

CDR3nt: TGTGCCAGCAGTGCCGGGACATCACTGTACGAGCAGTACTTC
CDR3aa: CASSAGTSLYEQYF
abundance: many
v_gene: TRBV6-2/TRBV6-3
j_gene: TRBJ2-7
d_gene: -

CDR3nt: TGCAGTCCGAACCCCGTCCTAAATTCACCCCTCCACTTT
CDR3aa: CSPNPVLNSPLHF
abundance: few
v_gene: TRBV20-1
j_gene: TRBJ1-6
d_gene: -

CDR3nt: TGTGCCAGCAGTGAGAAGGCGACAGTACGGGATCAGCCCCAGCATTTT
CDR3aa: CASSEKATVRDQPQHF
abundance: many
v_gene: TRBV6-1
j_gene: TRBJ1-5
d_gene: -

CDR3nt: TGTGCCAGCAGCTTGAGGACAGGGCTGAACACCGGGGAGCTGTTTTTT
CDR3aa: CASSLRTGLNTGELFF
abundance: few
v_gene: TRBV11-3
j_gene: TRBJ2-2
d_gene: TRBD1

CDR3nt: TGTGCCAGTAGGGGCGCTTGGAACACTGAAGCTTTCTTT
CDR3aa: CASRGAWNTEAFF
abundance: many
v_gene: TRBV19
j_gene: TRBJ1-1
d_gene: -

CDR3nt: TGCGCCAGCAGCTGGAGAACAGCCACTGAAGCTTTCTTT
CDR3aa: CASSWRTATEAFF
abundance: -
v_gene: TRBV5-1
j_gene: TRBJ1-1
d_gene: -

CDR3nt: TGTGCCAGCAGTTACGGATGGCAGTCCTACGAGCAGTACTTC
CDR3aa: CASSYGWQSYEQYF
abundance: many
v_gene: TRBV6-2/TRBV6-3
j_gene: TRBJ2-7
d_gene: -

CDR3nt: TGCGCCAGCAGCCAAGATGGGGGCACAGGGGCCACTGAAAAACTGTTTTTT
CDR3aa: CASSQDGGTGATEKLFF
abundance: many
v_gene: TRBV4-3
j_gene: TRBJ1-4
d_gene: TRBD1

CDR3nt: TGTGCCAGCAGCCATGAGGACATCCCCACCTTC
CDR3aa: CASSHEDIPTF
abundance: many
v_gene: TRBV3-1
j_gene: TRBJ1-2
d_gene: -

CDR3nt: TGTGCCAGCAGCTTGGGGAAATACAATGAGCAGTTCTTC
CDR3aa: CASSLGKYNEQFF
abundance: many
v_gene: TRBV7-3
j_gene: TRBJ2-1
d_gene: -

CDR3nt: TGTGCCAGCAGTTTAGGGACAGGGACTGAAGCTTTCTTT
CDR3aa: CASSLGTGTEAFF
abundance: many
v_gene: TRBV6-5
j_gene: TRBJ1-1
d_gene: TRBD1

CDR3nt: TGCGCCAGCGTCCAGGGATCGAACTACAATGAGCAGTTCTTC
CDR3aa: CASVQGSNYNEQFF
abundance: many
v_gene: TRBV5-1
j_gene: TRBJ2-1
d_gene: -

CDR3nt: TGCGCCAGCAGCCTCATCAGGTACAATGAGCAGTTCTTC
CDR3aa: CASSLIRYNEQFF
abundance: many
v_gene: TRBV4-3
j_gene: TRBJ2-1
d_gene: -

CDR3nt: TGTGCCAGCAGGCGACAGGGGGCCAGCACAGATACGCAGTATTTT
CDR3aa: CASRRQGASTDTQYF
abundance: -
v_gene: TRBV7-2
j_gene: TRBJ2-3
d_gene: TRBD1

CDR3nt: TGCGCCAGCAGCCAAGACGCAGGGGTAGGATACTATGGCTACACCTTC
CDR3aa: CASSQDAGVGYYGYTF
abundance: many
v_gene: TRBV4-1
j_gene: TRBJ1-2
d_gene: -